This section outlines one T cell receptor (beta chain) sequence together with its context. This sample is drawn from a study of T cell responses to AZD1222 COVID-19 vaccine. The CDR3 totals 14 residues. Germline CDR1 is SGHTA and CDR2 is FQGNSA. With V trimmed by 4 bases and J by 5 bases, 6 bases remained unmatched. This table comes from immunoSEQ multiplex PCR, and its TCRdb copy is limited to in-frame clones, with some not included. The table has around 120,000 clones, 85% to 90% seen once; the top ten hold around 7.7%. The sample was peripheral blood, taken on day 0 of AZD1222 vaccination. The rearrangement joins TRBV7-2 to TRBJ2-5; 8 bases are a match to TRBD2. The clonotype originates from an adult in good health. CDR3 sequence reads: CASSSLGGGETQYF. Written as DNA, the CDR3 is TGTGCCAGCAGCTCCCTCGGCGGGGGGGAGACCCAGTACTTC.